The rows below give T cell receptor beta chains drawn from one sample of a study of cytomegalovirus exposure and HLA in healthy donors. This table comes from immunoSEQ multiplex PCR, and its TCRdb copy is limited to in-frame clones, with some not included. The sample holds 95,000 to 120,000 clones, roughly 80% seen once. The sequenced material came from PBMCs. The receptors were sampled from a woman in her thirties in good health and CMV-seropositive. The CDR3 runs from the conserved cysteine through the conserved F or W. A D gene is named only where the DNA matches it firmly. Size is stated for part of the rows, as once, few or many counts, or as a class when the clone is expanded.

clone_size cdr3_length j_call d_call v_call cdr3_nt cdr3_aa
- 16 TRBJ1-1 TRBD1 TRBV25-1 TGTGCCAGCAGTGAATGGATGACAGGGGAGTCGGTCCAAGCTTTCTTT CASSEWMTGESVQAFF
- 15 TRBJ2-1 - TRBV5-1 TGCGCCAGCAGCTTGGACGTGGGAACGGGGAATGAGCAGTTCTTC CASSLDVGTGNEQFF
once 13 TRBJ1-5 - TRBV19 TGTGCCAGTAGTTGGGGGCGCGATCAGCCCCAGCATTTT CASSWGRDQPQHF
- 18 TRBJ2-7 TRBD1 TRBV9 TGTGCCAGCAGCACAGCCCCCGGGACAGGACCCCACACGCGCGAGCAGTACTTC CASSTAPGTGPHTREQYF
- 11 TRBJ2-7 - TRBV18 TGTGCCAGCTCACTCATCTACGAGCAGTACTTC CASSLIYEQYF
- 15 TRBJ2-3 - TRBV7-9 TGTGCCAGCAGCATCGCCCCACTAAGCACAGATACGCAGTATTTT CASSIAPLSTDTQYF
- 18 TRBJ2-4 TRBD2 TRBV19 TGTGCCAGTAGTATCACGGGACTAGCGGGAGGGGCCAAAAACATTCAGTACTTC CASSITGLAGGAKNIQYF
- 16 TRBJ2-5 TRBD2 TRBV18 TGTGCCAGCTCACCACGGACTAGCGGGATGGGGGAGACCCAGTACTTC CASSPRTSGMGETQYF
- 17 TRBJ2-7 TRBD2 TRBV7-9 TGTGCCAGCAGCTTCAGGGGTAATAGCGGGATTTTAGGCGAGCAGTACTTC CASSFRGNSGILGEQYF
few 15 TRBJ2-1 TRBD2 TRBV14 TGTGCCAGCAGCCAAACGGGAGGGTCGGACGGGGAGCAGTTCTTC CASSQTGGSDGEQFF
- 14 TRBJ1-2 TRBD1 TRBV6-5 TGTGCCAGCAGTTACTCCCAGGGGGCCTATGGCTACACCTTC CASSYSQGAYGYTF
- 13 TRBJ1-5 - TRBV15 TGTGCCACCAGCACCAAGGGGGATCAGCCCCAGCATTTT CATSTKGDQPQHF
few 12 TRBJ2-5 - TRBV29-1 TGCAGCAGCGGACAGATAAGCGAGACCCAGTACTTC CSSGQISETQYF
- 16 TRBJ2-5 - TRBV5-4 TGTGCCAGCAGCTGGGCGACAGGAGGTGACCAAGAGACCCAGTACTTC CASSWATGGDQETQYF
- 13 TRBJ1-2 - TRBV30 TGTGCCTGGAGTGTAACAGGGCCTTATGGCTACACCTTC CAWSVTGPYGYTF
- 16 TRBJ1-1 - TRBV27 TGTGCCAGCAGTTCTTCACAGATCCCCGGGAGGACTGAAGCTTTCTTT CASSSSQIPGRTEAFF
- 19 TRBJ1-6 - TRBV5-1 TGCGCCAGCAGCTTGGGACTTCCACAGGGTGGCTCCTATAATTCACCCCTCCACTTT CASSLGLPQGGSYNSPLHF
- 16 TRBJ2-2 TRBD2 TRBV18 TGTGCCAGCTCACAGACTAGCGGGAGGCTCCCCGGGGAGCTGTTTTTT CASSQTSGRLPGELFF
- 21 TRBJ2-3 TRBD1 TRBV23-1 TGCGCCAGCAGTCTCAAAAACCAGGGGGCGCGGGAACAGTTTTTCACAGATACGCAGTATTTT CASSLKNQGAREQFFTDTQYF
few 19 TRBJ2-7 - TRBV21-1 TGTGCCAGCAGCCCGACGACCCGGACAGGGCGAAGGGTCTCCTACGAGCAGTACTTC CASSPTTRTGRRVSYEQYF
- 20 TRBJ2-5 TRBD2 TRBV9 TGTGCCAGCAGCGTAGCTACGGGGCTAGCGGGGGGGCCCCACCAAGAGACCCAGTACTTC CASSVATGLAGGPHQETQYF
- 16 TRBJ1-5 - TRBV4-1 TGCGCCAGCAGCCAACCCCGGGAGGGACGCAATCAGCCCCAGCATTTT CASSQPREGRNQPQHF
few 13 TRBJ2-7 - TRBV2 TGTGCCAGCAATGAGGAGGGGGCATACGAGCAGTACTTC CASNEEGAYEQYF